Sequencing of this T cell receptor (beta chain) was carried out in a study of read filtering for tumor transcriptome and immune sequencing. Overall study context: Patients were about 17 male and 11 to 15 female, mean age 65.9 years, range roughly 47 to 80. RNA-seq yielded only about 85 to 1273 TCR reads, IR-seq about 4 to 10.27 million.

Molecular barcoded adaptors covering alpha/delta and beta/gamma chains were used on approximately 440 ng RNA. TCRdb independently ran MiXCR on the reads; one entry per CDR3 protein. The sample yields 100,000 to 150,000 distinct CDR3 sequences, roughly 13% seen once. On this clonotype itself: The antigen is unknown.

Germline CDR1 and CDR2: LGHDT and YNNKEL (reference sequence). V gave up 1 base and J gave up 10 bases; unmatched junction bases: 5. The CDR3 consists of 13 residues. Study-wide results and limits: Correlation between methods rose after single-read clonotypes were removed.

Sequenced material: a population of CD138-negative cells sorted from bone marrow. The chain combines TRBV3-1 with TRBJ2-7, with 9 bases identical to TRBD1. This TCR came from a donor at least 40 years old with multiple myeloma. The CDR3: CASSQVWDREQYF. The CDR3 DNA follows: TGTGCCAGCAGCCAAGTTTGGGACAGGGAACAGTACTTC.